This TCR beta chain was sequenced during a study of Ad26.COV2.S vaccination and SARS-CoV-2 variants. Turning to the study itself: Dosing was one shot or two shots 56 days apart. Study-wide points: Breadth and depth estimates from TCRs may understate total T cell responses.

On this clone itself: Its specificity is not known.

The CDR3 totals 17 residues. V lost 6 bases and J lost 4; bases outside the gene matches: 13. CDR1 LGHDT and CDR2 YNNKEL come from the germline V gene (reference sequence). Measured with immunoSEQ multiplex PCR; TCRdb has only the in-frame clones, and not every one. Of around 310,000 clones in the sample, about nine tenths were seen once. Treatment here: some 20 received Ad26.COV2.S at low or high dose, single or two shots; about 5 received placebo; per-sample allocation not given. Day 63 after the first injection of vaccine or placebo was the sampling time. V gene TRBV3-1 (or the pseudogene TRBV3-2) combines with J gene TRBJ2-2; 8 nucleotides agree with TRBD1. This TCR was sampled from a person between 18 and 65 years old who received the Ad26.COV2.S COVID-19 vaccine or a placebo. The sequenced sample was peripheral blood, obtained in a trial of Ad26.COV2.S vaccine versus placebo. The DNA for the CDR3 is TGTGCCAGCAGACGCCATTCCGGGACAGGCTCCACCGGGGAGCTGTTTTTT. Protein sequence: CASRRHSGTGSTGELFF.